This note documents a single T cell receptor (beta chain) sequence. Its specificity is not known. The sample is drawn from a study of T cells in Graves' hyperthyroidism and ophthalmopathy. Study-wide results and caveats: Ophthalmopathy was identified by the model a median about seven months ahead of onset.

Amplified TCR beta CDR3 regions came from RNA transcripts. Primed by the HTBI set, a first-round RT-PCR was run on the TCR CDR3. TCRdb independently ran MiXCR on the multiplex PCR reads; one entry per CDR3 protein. The sample lists fewer than 850,000 distinct CDR3 sequences; 15% to 20% were seen once. Material: blood. This clonotype was obtained from a man aged 45 to 65 with Graves' hyperthyroidism.

The CDR3 region is CASSEVRGRVQPQHF. The CDR3 coding sequence is TGTGCCAGCAGTGAAGTCAGGGGTAGGGTACAGCCCCAGCATTTT. The chain is built from TRBV2 and TRBJ1-5, with a possible D match to TRBD1 (6 bases). Germline V gives CDR1 SNHLY, CDR2 FYNNEI. The CDR3 covers 15 residues. V was pared by 1 base and J by 7 bases, with 14 bases between.